The clone carrying this T cell receptor beta chain has just a few counts. TCRdb processed the RACE reads anew with MiXCR; each CDR3 protein has one entry. Counted here are tens of thousands of distinct CDR3 sequences, 9.6% occurring once; the ten biggest clones make up 3.6%. This sample stems from a study of human T cells and chemical hapten exposure. At the level of the study: Sensitization employed 2% DPC on approximately 2 cm by approximately 2 cm of upper inner arm skin.

This CDR3 spans 13 amino acids. Germline CDR1 MNHEY, CDR2 SVGEGT. Time point indicated: pre-sensitization, week 0. Indicated treatment: therapeutic diphenylcyclopropenone sensitization with weekly scalp DPC. The material was whole blood, obtained in connection with sensitization to the hapten diphenylcyclopropenone (DPC). The source is a woman in her thirties or forties with alopecia areata. Some clones in this sample may be carry-over from other donors' samples. The genes are TRBV6-2 or TRBV6-3 and TRBJ1-1, with TRBD1 matching over 7 bases. CDR3 DNA: TGTGCTGGGACAGCCGGCCTGGGGACTGAAGCTTTCTTT. Its translation is CAGTAGLGTEAFF.